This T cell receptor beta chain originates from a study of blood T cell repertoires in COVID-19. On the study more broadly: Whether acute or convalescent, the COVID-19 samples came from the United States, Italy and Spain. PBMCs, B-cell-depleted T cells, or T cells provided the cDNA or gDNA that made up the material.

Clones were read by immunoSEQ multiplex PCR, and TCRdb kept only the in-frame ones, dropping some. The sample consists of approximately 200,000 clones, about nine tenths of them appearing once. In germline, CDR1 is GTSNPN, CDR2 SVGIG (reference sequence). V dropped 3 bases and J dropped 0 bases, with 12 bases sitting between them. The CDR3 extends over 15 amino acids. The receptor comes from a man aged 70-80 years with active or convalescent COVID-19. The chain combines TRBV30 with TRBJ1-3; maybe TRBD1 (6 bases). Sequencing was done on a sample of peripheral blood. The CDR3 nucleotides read TGTGCCTGGAGACAACCAGGGGTCTCTGGAAACACCATATATTTT. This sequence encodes CAWRQPGVSGNTIYF.